This TCR beta chain was retrieved from a study of blood T cell repertoires in COVID-19. The CDR3 is 14 amino acids. The V end lost 3 bases, the J end lost 1 base, and 9 bases lay between the germline ends. Germline CDR1 MGHDK, CDR2 SYGVNS. Libraries were prepared by immunoSEQ multiplex PCR; TCRdb keeps only in-frame clonotypes and omits some of them. Altogether under 40,000 clones are present, about 94% being singletons, with the ten largest covering approximately 3.7%. The sequence was obtained from a human donor with active COVID-19. The donor label of this sample is uncertain. The chain combines TRBV25-1 with TRBJ2-5, with D possibly matching TRBD2 (6 bases). The sequencing sample was made of peripheral blood. Here the CDR3 DNA reads TGTGCCAGCAGTGATCCCGGGAGCCAAGAGACCCAGTACTTC. Protein sequence: CASSDPGSQETQYF. The full variable domain, rest sourced from reference TRBV25-1 and TRBJ2-5, is EADIYQTPRYLVIGTGKKITLECSQTMGHDKMYWYQQDPGMELHLIHYSYGVNSTEKGDLSSESTVSRIRTEHFPLTLESARPSHTSQYLCASSDPGSQETQYFGPGTRLLVL.